This T cell receptor beta chain was sequenced during a study of CD8+ T cells in alopecia areata. In each case, RNA was isolated and then reverse transcribed into cDNA as the sequencing template. The protocol was immunoSEQ multiplex PCR, while the TCRdb copy is restricted to in-frame clones and leaves out a portion. The sample consists of roughly 40,000 clones, around half of them appearing once. CD4+ cells obtained from roughly five patients were subjected to sorting into CD25+CD127- cells. The authors sorted CD4+ and CD8+ T cells from PBMCs. Deletions cut 2 bases from V and 1 base from J, with 5 bases between. CDR3 length: 13 residues. Germline values: CDR1 KGHSH, CDR2 LQKENI.

The chain employs TRBV18 and TRBJ2-5; no definite D call. The clonotype was recovered from a human donor with alopecia areata. The sequenced sample consisted of CD4+ Tregs sorted from blood. CDR3 protein: CASSPFLQETQYF. The CDR3 DNA sequence: TGTGCCAGCTCACCATTCCTCCAAGAGACCCAGTACTTC. The whole variable domain, remainder taken from reference TRBV18 and TRBJ2-5, is NAGVMQNPRHLVRRRGQEARLRCSPMKGHSHVYWYRQLPEEGLKFMVYLQKENIIDESGMPKERFSAEFPKEGPSILRIQQVVRGDSAAYFCASSPFLQETQYFGPGTRLLVL.